Listed below are T cell receptor beta chains from one sample, sequenced in a study of T cells in Graves' hyperthyroidism and ophthalmopathy. TCRdb re-derived calls from the multiplex PCR reads in MiXCR, one entry per CDR3 protein. The sample has about 570,000 distinct CDR3 sequences, 40% to 55% seen once. Sequencing was done on a sample of peripheral blood or thyroid tissue (not recorded which). The receptors were gathered from an adult woman with Graves' disease, either hyperthyroidism or ophthalmopathy (not recorded which). Each CDR3 is given with its conserved first and last residue. A D gene is named only where the DNA matches it firmly. The size field is filled for only some rows; it gives once, few, many or a size class.

cdr3_nt,cdr3_aa,v_call,d_call,j_call,clone_size
TGTGCCAGCAGGACAGGGCCGGCGCAGCCCCAGCAGTACTTC,CASRTGPAQPQQYF,TRBV2,TRBD1,TRBJ2-7,once
TGTGCCAGCAGCGGAGGGGATCTCTATTACGATGGCTACACCTTC,CASSGGDLYYDGYTF,TRBV7-2,.,TRBJ1-2,many
TGTGCCAGCAGCGCGATAGTCGGTATAGCGGGAGATCAGCCCCAGCATTTT,CASSAIVGIAGDQPQHF,TRBV7-6,.,TRBJ1-5,once
TGTGCCACCAGCGATGCGACTGAAGCTTTCTTT,CATSDATEAFF,TRBV24-1,.,TRBJ1-1,few
TGTGCCATCAGACAGGGTGGAAACACCGGGGAGCTGTTTTTT,CAIRQGGNTGELFF,TRBV10-3,.,TRBJ2-2,.
TGTGCCAGCAGCTTGGTGGGAACAGATACGCAGTATTTT,CASSLVGTDTQYF,TRBV7-3,.,TRBJ2-3,.
TGTGCCAGCAGCTTCGGCAGGGGAAACACCATATATTTT,CASSFGRGNTIYF,TRBV7-2,.,TRBJ1-3,many
TGTGCCAGTACCCCCCCCCGGGGGATTAGCTATGACTACACCTTC,CASTPPRGISYDYTF,TRBV19,.,TRBJ1-2,many
TGTGCCATCAGACGGGACGCCTATGGCTACACCTTC,CAIRRDAYGYTF,TRBV10-3,.,TRBJ1-2,.
TGTGCCATCAGTGGTTCGAACCGACAGGGGGCTAATTATGGCTACACCTTC,CAISGSNRQGANYGYTF,TRBV10-3,TRBD1,TRBJ1-2,many
TGTGCCAGCAATTCCCCGGTGGCTAGCACAGATACGCAGTATTTT,CASNSPVASTDTQYF,TRBV2,.,TRBJ2-3,.
TGTGCCAGCAGTTTAACCGTCAGGGTCGGCTACACCTTC,CASSLTVRVGYTF,TRBV2,.,TRBJ1-2,.
TGTGCCAGCAGCCCGGGACTAGCGGGAGTAAACTACGAGCAGTACTTC,CASSPGLAGVNYEQYF,TRBV7-9,TRBD2,TRBJ2-7,.
TGTGCCAGCAGCATACAGGGTACTGGGGCCAACGTCCTGACTTTC,CASSIQGTGANVLTF,TRBV7-2,.,TRBJ2-6,many
TGTGCCAGCAGCGTAAGGGTCCAGCCCCAGCATTTT,CASSVRVQPQHF,TRBV9,.,TRBJ1-5,.
TGCGCCAGCAGCCTCCTAGCGGGGGGCACCGGGGAGCTGTTTTTT,CASSLLAGGTGELFF,TRBV4-1,TRBD2,TRBJ2-2,many
TGTGCCACCAGTGAAGGCAGAAGCAACTATGGCTACACCTTC,CATSEGRSNYGYTF,TRBV24-1,.,TRBJ1-2,.
TGTGCCAGCAGTGAAATTATGGAGGGGACGCAGTATTTT,CASSEIMEGTQYF,TRBV2,.,TRBJ2-3,few
TGTGCCAGCCTCCTGTGGGGGCGCGACGAGCAGTACTTC,CASLLWGRDEQYF,TRBV6-1,.,TRBJ2-7,many
TGTGCCAGCAGCCCGGGACTTGTGAGCTCCTACGAGCAGTACTTC,CASSPGLVSSYEQYF,TRBV9,.,TRBJ2-7,many
TGCGCCAGCAGCCGCTCGCGACTAGGATCCTACGAGCAGTACTTC,CASSRSRLGSYEQYF,TRBV4-1,.,TRBJ2-7,many
TGTGCCAGCAGCCCAGGGACTAGCGTAACCTTGGGGGAGACCCAGTACTTC,CASSPGTSVTLGETQYF,TRBV7-8,TRBD2,TRBJ2-5,many
TGTGCCATCCAGGGGTCGAGCTCCTACGAGCAGTACTTC,CAIQGSSSYEQYF,TRBV6-6,.,TRBJ2-7,few
TGTGCCAGCAGCGCAACAGGGGAGCGGGAGGGCCTGTACGAGCAGTACTTC,CASSATGEREGLYEQYF,TRBV2,TRBD2,TRBJ2-7,.
TGTGCCATCAGTGAGTCGGACAGGAAATTTGGGGGTGAGCAGTTCTTC,CAISESDRKFGGEQFF,TRBV10-3,TRBD1,TRBJ2-1,.
TGTGCCAGCAGTTACTCGGCAGGACGAAGCCTGCAGCAGTACTTC,CASSYSAGRSLQQYF,TRBV6-6,.,TRBJ2-7,.